The clone carrying this T cell receptor beta chain was detected only a few times. Its target is unknown. CDR1 and CDR2 from the germline V gene are SNHLY and FYNNEI. Trimming shortened V by 5 bases and J by 2 bases, and 13 bases separated the two germline ends. This CDR3 comprises 15 residues. Cultured CD4+ T cell DNA underwent sequencing with the Oncomine TCR Beta short-read assay. TCRdb processed the PCR reads anew with MiXCR; each CDR3 protein has one entry. The table includes nearly 25,000 distinct CDR3 sequences, less than 40% detected once. The data were obtained in a study of vaccination and CD4 T cells after COVID-19. Study in general: Post-vaccine sample collection happened at a median of 72 days after dose two, ranging 14 to 241.

Regarding time point: late sampling 161 to 241 days after vaccination in a few convalescent patients. Treatment here: roughly 10-day PBMC culture with coronavirus spike peptide pools or control peptides (ViraFEST assay). ViraFEST used peptide pools to expand antigen-specific T cells, then sequenced TCRs. V and J are TRBV2 and TRBJ1-5; D perhaps matches TRBD1 (5 bases). Sequencing used CD4+ T cells from blood, cultured in vitro, obtained about 7 months after SARS-CoV-2 vaccination. This TCR was sampled from a human donor who had recovered from COVID-19. CDR3 DNA sequence: TGTGCCAGCAGTAGGACCTCGGGGGGCAATCAGCCCCAGCATTTT. Translating it yields CASSRTSGGNQPQHF. Filled out from reference TRBV2 and TRBJ1-5, the complete variable domain reads EPEVTQTPSHQVTQMGQEVILRCVPISNHLYFYWYRQILGQKVEFLVSFYNNEISEKSEIFDDQFSVERPDGSNFTLKIRSTKLEDSAMYFCASSRTSGGNQPQHFGDGTRLSIL.